The entry below gives a single T cell receptor beta chain sequence along with its context. The specificity of this receptor is unknown. Within one base of it there is no much larger clone, and no base qualities were kept. The entire isolated RNA was reverse transcribed using the High Capacity cDNA Reverse Transcription Kit, and thus expressed TCRB transcripts were sequenced. Deep immunoSEQ sequencing was applied to naive, central memory and regulatory T cell samples, giving an average of around 3.4 million total reads per sample. After sorted cells were lysed in RLT buffer, RNA was extracted with DNase-treated RNeasy Micro or Mini kits, with the choice depending on cell number. Each cell subset was processed on its own to prevent cross-contamination, while patient and healthy donor samples were processed together. Using the immunoSEQ multiplex PCR, TCRB sequences were amplified from cDNA into 87-bp fragments spanning the CDR3 region. Amplicons were sequenced on the Illumina HiSeq platform. Under the source paper's analysis protocol: PCR bias was corrected computationally using synthetic template baselines, and reads within Hamming distance 2 were collapsed, with unmergeable singletons discarded. Reads were aligned against IMGT to assign V, D and J genes, CDR3 length and insertions or deletions at six rearrangement sites. Within each subset, clonotype counts were normalized to the number of sorted cells before true diversity and Gini coefficients were calculated with the tcR R package. The overlap coefficient, calculated on TCRB nucleotide sequences, was used to quantify repertoire sharing. The source is immuneACCESS, and TCRdb retained only in-frame sequences with V and J called. Part of the clones is not carried over; for the studies checked, unresolved V genes explain less than half of this, and the remainder is unexplained. D and trimming were read from the DNA, whereas the V and J calls and clone size are those reported in that table. In this sample the table shows roughly 170,000 clones, about 13% of which occur a single time. 0.62% of the sample is taken by the ten largest.

This sample was included in a study of beta chain features in type 1 diabetes (dated by TCRdb to 2017 to 2018). Looking at the study overall: Mean age, gender distribution, total cell number and subset yield were not different between patients and healthy donors. Across all samples, 90 million to 130 million sorted cells were examined, and cell number per subset correlated strongly with RNA yield. In the study, TCRB repertoires of sorted circulating CD4+ T cell subsets from recently diagnosed type 1 diabetes patients were compared with those of matched healthy donors. Regulatory and stem cell-like memory subsets were obtained from only 8 patients and roughly 8 healthy donors, while naive and central memory subsets were obtained from all 30 or so donors. Overall study outcomes, separate from this receptor: Naive, central memory and regulatory TCRB repertoires appeared more similar among patients than among healthy donors. Fewer insertions and more nucleotide deletions at VDJ recombination sites were observed in patients with type 1 diabetes, implying thymic rearrangement abnormalities. A moderate but significant shortening of TCRB CDR3 length was observed in type 1 diabetes patients in all four CD4+ subsets. Because the HLA sub-analyses included only small numbers of individuals, any influence of HLA type on TCRB rearrangement was left unresolved. PCR might favor shorter templates, but patient and control samples were amplified and corrected together, so any skew would affect both groups equally. Because cDNA was sequenced instead of genomic DNA, highly expressing activated cells could be over-represented, though the groups showed no difference in activation or CD3 levels.

V was cut back by 3 bases and J by 3 bases, leaving a gap of 15 bases between them. Based on the germline V gene (reference sequence), the CDR1 and CDR2 sequences are GTSNPN and SVGIG. The CDR3 goes from the cysteine to the phenylalanine over 15 residues. Just the 45-base CDR3 DNA is kept, in frame starting at base 1. A single peripheral blood draw of about 116 mL on average was collected from each donor into heparinised tubes. A BD FACSAria II was used to sort naive, central memory, regulatory and stem cell-like memory CD4+ T cells with a panel that included CD45RO, CCR7, CD25, CD127, CD95 and CD27. Every sorted population had a purity above 95%. PBMCs were separated immediately by Lymphoprep density gradient centrifugation and were stained directly, without being cultured. So that batch effects would be minimized, each experiment stained and sorted samples in pairs, pairing one healthy donor with one patient.

The chain uses TRBV30 and TRBJ1-5; there is no confident call for the D gene. The sequenced sample was central memory CD4+ T cells from blood. This TCR came from a woman aged 18 to 35 in good health. The CDR3: CAWSDELTSNQPQHF. The nucleotide sequence is given as TGTGCCTGGAGCGATGAATTGACATCCAATCAGCCCCAGCATTTT. Outside the CDR3, residues come from the reference TRBV30 and TRBJ1-5 proteins, so the full variable domain is: SQTIHQWPATLVQPVGSPLSLECTVEGTSNPNLYWYRQAAGRGLQLLFYSVGIGQISSEVPQNLSASRPQDRQFILSSKKLLLSDSGFYLCAWSDELTSNQPQHFGDGTRLSIL.